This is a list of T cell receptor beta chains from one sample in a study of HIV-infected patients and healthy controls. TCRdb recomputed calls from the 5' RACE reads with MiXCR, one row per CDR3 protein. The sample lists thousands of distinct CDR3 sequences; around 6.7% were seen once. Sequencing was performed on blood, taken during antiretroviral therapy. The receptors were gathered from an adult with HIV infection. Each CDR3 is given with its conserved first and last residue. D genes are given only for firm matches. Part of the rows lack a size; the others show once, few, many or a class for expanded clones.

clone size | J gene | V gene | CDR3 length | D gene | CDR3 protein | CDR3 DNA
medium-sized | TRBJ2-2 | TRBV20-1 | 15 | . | CSANRLETSTGELFF | TGCAGTGCCAATAGACTAGAGACTAGCACCGGGGAGCTGTTTTTT
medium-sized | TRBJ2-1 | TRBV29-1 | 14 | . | CSVEGLESYNEQFF | TGCAGCGTTGAAGGGCTAGAATCCTACAATGAGCAGTTCTTC
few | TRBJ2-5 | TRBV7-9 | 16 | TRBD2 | CASSPTSGGPQETQYF | TGTGCCAGCAGCCCGACTAGCGGGGGACCCCAAGAGACCCAGTACTTC
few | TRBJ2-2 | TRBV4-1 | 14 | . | CASSPETGYRELFF | TGCGCCAGCAGCCCCGAGACGGGCTACCGGGAGCTGTTTTTT
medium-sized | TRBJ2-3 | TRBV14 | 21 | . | CASSQGPGRRWTYTSTDTQYF | TGTGCCAGCAGCCAAGGACCGGGACGAAGGTGGACTTATACTAGCACAGATACGCAGTATTTT
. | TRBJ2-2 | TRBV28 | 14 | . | CASSIFTNTGELFF | TGTGCCAGCAGTATATTTACGAACACCGGGGAGCTGTTTTTT
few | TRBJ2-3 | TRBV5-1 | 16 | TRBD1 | CASSIGQGKNTDTQYF | TGCGCCAGCAGCATCGGACAGGGAAAGAACACAGATACGCAGTATTTT
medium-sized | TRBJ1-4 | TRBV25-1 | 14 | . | CASSDFLGGEKLFF | TGTGCCAGCAGTGATTTTTTGGGGGGCGAAAAACTGTTTTTT
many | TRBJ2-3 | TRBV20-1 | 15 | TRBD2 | CSARGGGRGSDTQYF | TGCAGTGCTAGAGGGGGCGGGAGAGGGTCAGATACGCAGTATTTT
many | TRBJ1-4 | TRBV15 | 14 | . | CATSFGAADEKLFF | TGTGCCACCAGCTTCGGGGCCGCGGACGAAAAACTGTTTTTT
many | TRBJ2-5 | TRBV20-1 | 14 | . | CSAPTGTTQETQYF | TGCAGTGCTCCAACCGGGACAACCCAAGAGACCCAGTACTTC
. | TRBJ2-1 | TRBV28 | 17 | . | CASSLFTGDTAYNEQFF | TGTGCCAGCAGTTTATTTACCGGGGACACAGCCTACAATGAGCAGTTCTTC
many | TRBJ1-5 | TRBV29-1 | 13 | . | CSVTVSEDQPQHF | TGCAGCGTTACTGTCTCCGAGGATCAGCCCCAGCATTTT
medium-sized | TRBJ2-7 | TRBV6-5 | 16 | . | CASSYSVVGGGYEQYF | TGTGCCAGCAGTTACTCGGTTGTGGGAGGAGGGTACGAGCAGTACTTC
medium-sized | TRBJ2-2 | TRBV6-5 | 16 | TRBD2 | CASSWGGSGYTGELFF | TGTGCCAGCAGTTGGGGGGGATCGGGGTACACCGGGGAGCTGTTTTTT
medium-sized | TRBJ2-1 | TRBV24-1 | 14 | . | CATQGESSYNEQFF | TGTGCCACCCAGGGCGAGAGCTCCTACAATGAGCAGTTCTTC
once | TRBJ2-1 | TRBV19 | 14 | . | CASSIVPGTNEQFF | TGTGCCAGTAGTATAGTCCCAGGGACCAATGAGCAGTTCTTC
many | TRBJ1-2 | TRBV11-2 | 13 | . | CASSNGPTYGYTF | TGTGCCAGCAGCAACGGACCGACCTATGGCTACACCTTC
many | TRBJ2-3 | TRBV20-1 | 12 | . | CSASRPPDTQYF | TGCAGTGCTAGTCGACCACCAGATACGCAGTATTTT
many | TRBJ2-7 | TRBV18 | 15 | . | CASSPRQAVSYEQYF | TGTGCCAGCTCACCACGGCAGGCCGTATCCTACGAGCAGTACTTC
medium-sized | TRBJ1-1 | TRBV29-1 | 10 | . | CSVKNTEAFF | TGCAGCGTTAAGAACACTGAAGCTTTCTTT
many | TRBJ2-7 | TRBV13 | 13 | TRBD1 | CASSRDRGSEQYF | TGTGCCAGCAGCCGGGACAGGGGTAGCGAGCAGTACTTC
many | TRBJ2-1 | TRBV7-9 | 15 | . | CASSGLEVTYNEQFF | TGTGCCAGCAGCGGGTTGGAGGTCACATACAATGAGCAGTTCTTC
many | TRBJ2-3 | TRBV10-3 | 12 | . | CAISDTADTQYF | TGTGCCATCAGTGACACAGCAGATACGCAGTATTTT
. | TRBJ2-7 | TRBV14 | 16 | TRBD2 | CASSLTGTSGAYEQYF | TGTGCCAGCAGCTTGACCGGGACTAGCGGGGCCTACGAGCAGTACTTC
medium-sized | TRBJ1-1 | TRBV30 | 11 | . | CASLEAVEAFF | TGTGCCTCCTTGGAGGCAGTTGAAGCTTTCTTT
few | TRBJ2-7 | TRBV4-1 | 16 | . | CASSPFFTGTPDEQYF | TGCGCCAGCAGCCCATTCTTCACCGGGACTCCAGACGAGCAGTACTTC
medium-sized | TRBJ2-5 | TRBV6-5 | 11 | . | CASSYQETQYF | TGTGCCAGCAGTTACCAAGAGACCCAGTACTTC
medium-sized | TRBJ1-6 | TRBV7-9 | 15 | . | CASSPLAGGRSPLHF | TGTGCCAGCAGCCCCCTTGCGGGGGGTCGGTCACCCCTCCACTTT
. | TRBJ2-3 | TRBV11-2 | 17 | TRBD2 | CASSSRGAGALGDTQYF | TGTGCCAGCAGTTCACGAGGAGCGGGGGCCCTCGGAGATACGCAGTATTTT
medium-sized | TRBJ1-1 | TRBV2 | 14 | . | CASSELGGNTEAFF | TGTGCCAGCAGTGAGTTAGGAGGGAACACTGAAGCTTTCTTT
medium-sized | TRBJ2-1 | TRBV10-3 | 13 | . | CAISGTPGTEQFF | TGTGCCATCAGTGGAACTCCAGGAACTGAGCAGTTCTTC
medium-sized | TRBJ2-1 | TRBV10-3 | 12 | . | CAIMGAGDEQFF | TGTGCCATCATGGGAGCAGGGGATGAGCAGTTCTTC
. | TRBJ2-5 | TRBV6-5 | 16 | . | CARPRRGGNRQETQYF | TGTGCCAGACCTCGTCGAGGGGGGAATAGGCAAGAGACCCAGTACTTC
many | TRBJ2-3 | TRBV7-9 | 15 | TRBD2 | CASSLDGLAGVAQYF | TGTGCCAGCAGCTTGGACGGCCTAGCGGGAGTGGCGCAGTATTTT
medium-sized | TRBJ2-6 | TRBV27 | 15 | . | CASSLRVAGANVLTF | TGTGCCAGCAGTCTGAGAGTCGCTGGGGCCAACGTCCTGACTTTC
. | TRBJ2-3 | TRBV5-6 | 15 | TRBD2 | CASSKGLAPTDTQYF | TGTGCCAGCAGCAAGGGACTAGCTCCCACAGATACGCAGTATTTT
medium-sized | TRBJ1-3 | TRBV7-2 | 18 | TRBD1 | CASSLASRDSSSGNTIYF | TGTGCCAGCAGCTTAGCCTCACGGGACAGCTCCTCTGGAAACACCATATATTTT
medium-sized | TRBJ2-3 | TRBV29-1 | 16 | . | CSSSPGPWDSTDTQYF | TGCAGCTCCTCCCCGGGACCGTGGGATAGCACAGATACGCAGTATTTT
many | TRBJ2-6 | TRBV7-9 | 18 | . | CASSLAGRHREGANVLTF | TGTGCCAGCAGCTTAGCGGGCCGGCATCGCGAGGGGGCCAACGTCCTGACTTTC
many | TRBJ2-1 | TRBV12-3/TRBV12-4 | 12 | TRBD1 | CASSPRGSEQFF | TGTGCCAGCAGTCCCAGGGGGAGTGAGCAGTTCTTC
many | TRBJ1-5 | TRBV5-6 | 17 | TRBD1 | CASSLWTGGHSNQPQHF | TGTGCCAGCAGCTTGTGGACAGGGGGACATAGCAATCAGCCCCAGCATTTT
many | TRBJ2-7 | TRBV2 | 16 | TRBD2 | CASSESTSGGAGKQYF | TGTGCCAGCAGTGAATCGACTAGCGGGGGAGCCGGCAAGCAGTACTTC
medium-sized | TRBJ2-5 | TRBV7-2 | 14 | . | CASSFQSGEETQYF | TGTGCCAGCAGCTTCCAGTCAGGGGAGGAGACCCAGTACTTC
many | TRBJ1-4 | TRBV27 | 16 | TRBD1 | CASSLFRTGDGEKLFF | TGTGCCAGCAGTCTTTTTCGGACAGGGGACGGAGAAAAACTGTTTTTT
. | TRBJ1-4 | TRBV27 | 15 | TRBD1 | CASSFVGTGEGKLFF | TGTGCCAGCAGTTTCGTAGGGACAGGGGAAGGAAAACTGTTTTTT
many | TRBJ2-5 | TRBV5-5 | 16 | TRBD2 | CASSPIAGGPAETQYF | TGTGCCAGCAGCCCCATAGCGGGAGGGCCGGCAGAGACCCAGTACTTC